This T cell receptor (beta chain) was recovered during a study of blood T cell repertoires in COVID-19. In the study overall: Both acute and convalescent COVID-19 samples were obtained from the United States, Italy and Spain.

Note on this clone: At one end the junction does not follow the germline gene, possibly because of a read error.

This CDR3 has 13 amino acids. Germline V CDR1 and CDR2: KGHSH, LQKENI. Study processing details: It was from reference gene primer amplification that nucleated cell counts were estimated. The protocol was immunoSEQ multiplex PCR, while the TCRdb copy is restricted to in-frame clones and leaves out a portion. V and J calls and clone size are as listed in that table; D and trimming were resolved from the DNA. The repertoire includes roughly 200,000 clones, around nine tenths of them detected once, and 6.2% sits in the top ten. The chain combines TRBV18 with TRBJ2-4, with 9 bases identical to TRBD1. The sample consisted of peripheral blood. The sequence was collected from a man aged 60-69 years who had recovered from COVID-19. CDR3 nucleotide sequence: TGTGCCAGCTCACCGTCAAATCCGGGACAGGGCCTCTTC. Translation gives CASSPSNPGQGLF. Full variable domain (outside the CDR3, taken from reference TRBV18 and TRBJ2-4): NAGVMQNPRHLVRRRGQEARLRCSPMKGHSHVYWYRQLPEEGLKFMVYLQKENIIDESGMPKERFSAEFPKEGPSILRIQQVVRGDSAAYFCASSPSNPGQGLFGAGTRLSVL.